This T cell receptor (beta chain) is drawn from a study of Tregs in tolerant kidney transplant recipients. Assay used: immunoSEQ multiplex PCR; TCRdb lists only in-frame clones, some missing. The table has approximately 81,000 clones, 91% seen once. Mixed chimerism was transient after nonmyeloablative marrow transplants from related graft donors. CD4+CD25+CD127- Tregs, CD4+CD25- non-Tregs, CD4 and CD8 cells were sorted. Study findings and constraints: Findings come from small patient numbers and require larger validation. For some patients, primers changed over time, blocking nucleotide-level comparison.

Germline CDR1 is SGDLS and CDR2 is YYNGEE. The ends lost 0 bases at V and 6 bases at J; junction bases unmatched: 2. The CDR3 runs 14 residues. As to this clone: Its antigen is not known.

The sequence came from a human patient who received a combined kidney and bone marrow transplant. Some T cells may have originated in the graft donor. This sequence joins TRBV9 and TRBJ2-1; 8 bases line up with TRBD2. This material consisted of CD4+ T cells from blood (PBMCs), taken 24 months after the transplant. The chain's CDR3 is CASSVAGGVNEQFF. Written as DNA, the CDR3 is TGTGCCAGCAGCGTAGCGGGAGGGGTCAATGAGCAGTTCTTC.